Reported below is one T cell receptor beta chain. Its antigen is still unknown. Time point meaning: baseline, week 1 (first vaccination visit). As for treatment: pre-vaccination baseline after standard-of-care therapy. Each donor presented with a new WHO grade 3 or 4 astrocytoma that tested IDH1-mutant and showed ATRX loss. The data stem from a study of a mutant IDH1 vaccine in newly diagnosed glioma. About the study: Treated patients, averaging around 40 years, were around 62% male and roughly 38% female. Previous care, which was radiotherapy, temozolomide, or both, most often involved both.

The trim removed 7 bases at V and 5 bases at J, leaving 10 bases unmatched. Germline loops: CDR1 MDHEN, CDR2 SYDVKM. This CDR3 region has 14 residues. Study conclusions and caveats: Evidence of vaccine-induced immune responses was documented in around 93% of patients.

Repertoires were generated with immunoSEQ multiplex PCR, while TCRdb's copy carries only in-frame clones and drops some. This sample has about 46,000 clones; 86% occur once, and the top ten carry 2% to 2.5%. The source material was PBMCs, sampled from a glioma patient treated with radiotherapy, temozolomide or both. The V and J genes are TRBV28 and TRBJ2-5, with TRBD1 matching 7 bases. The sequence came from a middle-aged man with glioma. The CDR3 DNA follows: TGTGCCAGCATCAGTACAGGGGAAGGGGAGACCCAGTACTTC. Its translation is CASISTGEGETQYF. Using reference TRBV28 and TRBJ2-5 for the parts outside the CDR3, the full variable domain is DVKVTQSSRYLVKRTGEKVFLECVQDMDHENMFWYRQDPGLGLRLIYFSYDVKMKEKGDIPEGYSVSREKKERFSLILESASTNQTSMYLCASISTGEGETQYFGPGTRLLVL.